Sequencing of this TCR beta chain was carried out in a study of regulatory dendritic cells for organ transplantation (dated by TCRdb to the late 2010s). With regard to the full study: To make regulatory dendritic cells, monocytes were cultured with vitamin D3 on days 0 and 4, plus IL-10 on day 4. To evaluate the response of the DCs to a potent maturation-inducing agent, LPS was added to DC cultures on day 6. TCRbeta repertoires were sequenced from sorted naive and memory CD4+ and CD8+ T cells before and after allostimulation with regulatory or mature dendritic cells. Overall study results and their limits: In both subjects, allostimulation led to expansion of memory CD8+ clones, though the expansion induced by regulatory dendritic cells appeared to be more limited than that induced by mature dendritic cells. Repertoires were highly diverse in naive CD4+ and CD8+ T cells, less diverse in memory cells, and most oligoclonal in memory CD8+ cells. Among the resting subsets, memory CD8+ T cells contained the most alloreactive TCR clonotypes. Only a couple of subjects were sequenced, and the authors noted considerable between-individual heterogeneity in the alloreactive memory CD8+ T cell pool.

Sorted T cell subsets were CFSE-labeled and co-cultured for 4 to 5 days with allogeneic regulatory or mature dendritic cells at a 1:10 DC:T ratio. FACS was used to sort naive T cells as CD45RA+ cells and memory T cells as CD45RO+ CD4+ or CD8+ cells. T cells for TCR sequencing came from a couple of healthy control subjects. The Qiagen DNeasy Blood & Tissue Kit was used to extract genomic DNA. Concerning this clone itself: Its cognate antigen has yet to be identified. The record has no base qualities; no much larger clone is one base away. The sample holds other DNA sequences that translate to the same CDR3.

TCRbeta CDR3 regions were amplified by multiplexed two-step PCR using Vbeta-specific forward primers and Jbeta-specific reverse primers. TCRbeta libraries were sequenced on an Illumina instrument through the immunoSEQ service. From the authors' description of their analysis: IMGT annotation was used to assign V, D and J genes, and synthetic CDR3 analogues were used to correct counts for multiplex PCR bias. In the immunoSEQ Analyzer, repertoire clonality was calculated as one minus the normalized Shannon entropy. Fisher's exact test with Benjamini-Hochberg false discovery rate control was used to define clonal expansion, with two-tailed P<0.01. TCRdb carries this immuneACCESS record with in-frame sequences only. Its versions omit some clonotypes, under half of them owing to an unresolved V gene in the studies checked, with the rest unexplained. That table supplies the V and J calls and clone size; D and trimming were determined from the DNA. This sample lists more than 15,000 clones; 70% to 80% were detected once. About 3% of the sample lies in the top ten.

CDR1 and CDR2, per the germline V gene, are SQVTM and ANQGSEA. The trim is 3 bases for V and 1 base for J, with a gap of 11 bases between the germline ends. The CDR3 contains 14 residues, cysteine and phenylalanine counted. The DNA shown is the 42-base CDR3, in frame from base 1. The receptor was isolated from a human donor in good health. Sequencing input: memory CD4+ T cells from blood cultured with regulatory dendritic cells. The sample's cell subset or site, from its label and the paper: CD45RO+ memory T cells. The chain couples TRBV29-1 to TRBJ2-3, with the D gene uncertain. The DNA sequence is given as TGCAGCGTTGATCAGCCCCAGGGCACAGATACGCAGTATTTT. It codes for CSVDQPQGTDTQYF.